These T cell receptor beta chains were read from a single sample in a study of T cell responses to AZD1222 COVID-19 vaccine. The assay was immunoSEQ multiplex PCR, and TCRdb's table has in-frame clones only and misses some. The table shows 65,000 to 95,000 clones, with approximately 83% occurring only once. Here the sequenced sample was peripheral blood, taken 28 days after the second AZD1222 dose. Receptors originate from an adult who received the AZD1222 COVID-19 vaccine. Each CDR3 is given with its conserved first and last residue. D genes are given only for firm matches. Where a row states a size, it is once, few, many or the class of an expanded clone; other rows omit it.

DNA: TGTGCCAGCAGTTTGGGGAGCACAGATACGCAGTATTTT
CDR3: CASSLGSTDTQYF
D: -
V: TRBV5-6
length: 13
J: TRBJ2-3
size: -

DNA: TGTGCCAGCAGCTTGTTGCCTAGCGGGGGATCCGGGGAGCTGTTTTTT
CDR3: CASSLLPSGGSGELFF
D: TRBD2
V: TRBV5-6
length: 16
J: TRBJ2-2
size: -

DNA: TGTGCCACCAGTGATTCCCGGGGGACCTACAATGAGCAGTTCTTC
CDR3: CATSDSRGTYNEQFF
D: -
V: TRBV24-1
length: 15
J: TRBJ2-1
size: -

DNA: TGTGCCAGCAGCCAAGTCGAGTTGGAAAACATTCAGTACTTC
CDR3: CASSQVELENIQYF
D: -
V: TRBV3-1/TRBV3-2
length: 14
J: TRBJ2-4
size: -

DNA: TGTGCCTGGAAGGGTCAAGAGACCCAGTACTTC
CDR3: CAWKGQETQYF
D: -
V: TRBV30
length: 11
J: TRBJ2-5
size: -

DNA: TGCAGTGCTAGGAAATCCTACGAGCAGTACTTC
CDR3: CSARKSYEQYF
D: -
V: TRBV20-1
length: 11
J: TRBJ2-7
size: few

DNA: TGCGCCAGCAGCCGAGGATCAGCGGGAGAACTGTTTTTT
CDR3: CASSRGSAGELFF
D: -
V: TRBV10-1
length: 13
J: TRBJ1-4
size: -

DNA: TGTGCCAGCTCGGTAGCGGGGGGGCGCTACAATGAGCAGTTCTTC
CDR3: CASSVAGGRYNEQFF
D: TRBD2
V: TRBV3-1/TRBV3-2
length: 15
J: TRBJ2-1
size: -

DNA: TGCGCCAGCAGCCAAGTCGTAACCGGGGAGCTGTTTTTT
CDR3: CASSQVVTGELFF
D: -
V: TRBV4-1
length: 13
J: TRBJ2-2
size: few

DNA: TGCGCCAGCAGCTCGACAGGCCCAGGCCGAGGGGATGAGCAGTTCTTC
CDR3: CASSSTGPGRGDEQFF
D: -
V: TRBV5-1
length: 16
J: TRBJ2-1
size: -

DNA: TGTGCCATCAGCGGAACACAGGGAAGGATGAACACTGAAGCTTTCTTT
CDR3: CAISGTQGRMNTEAFF
D: -
V: TRBV10-3
length: 16
J: TRBJ1-1
size: -

DNA: TGTGCCAGCAGTCAAATAGGAGGGGGCTACGAGCAGTACTTC
CDR3: CASSQIGGGYEQYF
D: -
V: TRBV6-5
length: 14
J: TRBJ2-7
size: once

DNA: TGTGCCAGCAGTTTAACTCGACTAGCGGAGCGGGGGGGCGAGCAGTACTTC
CDR3: CASSLTRLAERGGEQYF
D: TRBD2
V: TRBV28
length: 17
J: TRBJ2-7
size: -

DNA: TGTGCCACCAGCAGAGTTGAGCGAACCGGGGAGCTGTTTTTT
CDR3: CATSRVERTGELFF
D: -
V: TRBV15
length: 14
J: TRBJ2-2
size: -

DNA: TGTGCCAGCAGTACACCAACCCCGGGACAGGGGCATTTAGGTAGGGGCTACACCTTC
CDR3: CASSTPTPGQGHLGRGYTF
D: TRBD1
V: TRBV28
length: 19
J: TRBJ1-2
size: -

DNA: TGTGCCAGCAGGGGACGGCCTACAACTAATGAAAAACTGTTTTTT
CDR3: CASRGRPTTNEKLFF
D: -
V: TRBV28
length: 15
J: TRBJ1-4
size: -

DNA: TGTGCCAGCAGCCTGGACAGTTTAATCTCCTACAATGAGCAGTTCTTC
CDR3: CASSLDSLISYNEQFF
D: -
V: TRBV14
length: 16
J: TRBJ2-1
size: -

DNA: TGTGCCAGCTCACCACCGACACTAGCGGGGGGCGGGGGTGAGCAGTTCTTC
CDR3: CASSPPTLAGGGGEQFF
D: TRBD2
V: TRBV18
length: 17
J: TRBJ2-1
size: -

DNA: TGCGCCAGCAGCCAGGGAAGCGGGGGTGAGTACGAGCAGTACTTC
CDR3: CASSQGSGGEYEQYF
D: TRBD2
V: TRBV4-1
length: 15
J: TRBJ2-7
size: -

DNA: TGTGCCAGCAGTTTCAGCCGTTCCCGGGAGACCCAGTACTTC
CDR3: CASSFSRSRETQYF
D: -
V: TRBV28
length: 14
J: TRBJ2-5
size: -

DNA: TGTGCCAGCAGTTTATCCGGGGACAGATCTGGAAACACCATATATTTT
CDR3: CASSLSGDRSGNTIYF
D: TRBD1
V: TRBV28
length: 16
J: TRBJ1-3
size: -

DNA: TGTGCCAGCAGCTCACCGCCAGATACGCAGTATTTT
CDR3: CASSSPPDTQYF
D: -
V: TRBV9
length: 12
J: TRBJ2-3
size: once

DNA: TGTGCCAGCAGCTTAATGATGGGGAGGAATGAGCAGTTCTTC
CDR3: CASSLMMGRNEQFF
D: -
V: TRBV5-5
length: 14
J: TRBJ2-1
size: -

DNA: TGCGCCAGCAGTCAAGCTGCGGACTTCGTTGGGTCCGATACGCAGTATTTT
CDR3: CASSQAADFVGSDTQYF
D: -
V: TRBV23-1
length: 17
J: TRBJ2-3
size: -

DNA: TGTGCCAGCAGTTTTTTGGGGGCCGGGGAGCTGTTTTTT
CDR3: CASSFLGAGELFF
D: -
V: TRBV12-3/TRBV12-4
length: 13
J: TRBJ2-2
size: few

DNA: TGTGCCAGCAGCCAAGTCGGGGGCCATACGCAGTATTTT
CDR3: CASSQVGGHTQYF
D: -
V: TRBV3-1/TRBV3-2
length: 13
J: TRBJ2-3
size: -

DNA: TGTGCCAGCAGCTCGCGGGGGGGCGATGAAAAACTGTTTTTT
CDR3: CASSSRGGDEKLFF
D: -
V: TRBV7-9
length: 14
J: TRBJ1-4
size: -

DNA: TGTGCCACCGGAGGTTTGAGCTCCTACGAGCAGTACTTC
CDR3: CATGGLSSYEQYF
D: -
V: TRBV19
length: 13
J: TRBJ2-7
size: -

DNA: TGTGCCAGCTCACCGATCGGTCCAGCCTACGAGCAGTACTTC
CDR3: CASSPIGPAYEQYF
D: -
V: TRBV18
length: 14
J: TRBJ2-7
size: -

DNA: TGTGCCACCACCACCCCGACTAGCGGGGGGTCGGGACCCGACAATGAGCAGTTCTTC
CDR3: CATTTPTSGGSGPDNEQFF
D: TRBD2
V: TRBV15
length: 19
J: TRBJ2-1
size: -

DNA: TGTGCCAGCAGTTACGGTGTTTCACCCCTCCACTTT
CDR3: CASSYGVSPLHF
D: -
V: TRBV6-5
length: 12
J: TRBJ1-6
size: -

DNA: TGCGCCAGCAGCTCGGGCTCAGCGAACCCTGAAAAACTGTTTTTT
CDR3: CASSSGSANPEKLFF
D: -
V: TRBV5-1
length: 15
J: TRBJ1-4
size: -

DNA: TGTGCCAGCAGCCCAACTAGCGGGGTGGTTGAGCAGTTCTTC
CDR3: CASSPTSGVVEQFF
D: TRBD2
V: TRBV11-2
length: 14
J: TRBJ2-1
size: medium-sized

DNA: TGTGCTAGCAGTCCCAACTCGGCAGGGAATACCGGGGAGCTGTTTTTT
CDR3: CASSPNSAGNTGELFF
D: -
V: TRBV7-7
length: 16
J: TRBJ2-2
size: -

DNA: TGTGCCAGCAGCCCGGGACAACCCACAGATACGCAGTATTTT
CDR3: CASSPGQPTDTQYF
D: -
V: TRBV9
length: 14
J: TRBJ2-3
size: -

DNA: TGTGCCAGCAGCTTATCGACCTCTGCGGAAAAACTGTTTTTT
CDR3: CASSLSTSAEKLFF
D: -
V: TRBV11-2
length: 14
J: TRBJ1-4
size: -

DNA: TGTGCCATCGGATCCGACCTCTCCTACAATGAGCAGTTCTTC
CDR3: CAIGSDLSYNEQFF
D: -
V: TRBV10-3
length: 14
J: TRBJ2-1
size: many

DNA: TGCGCCAGCAGCTTGACAGGTGACTATGGCTACACCTTC
CDR3: CASSLTGDYGYTF
D: -
V: TRBV5-1
length: 13
J: TRBJ1-2
size: once

DNA: TGTGCCAGCAGCGGACAGGGGGACTATGGCTACACCTTC
CDR3: CASSGQGDYGYTF
D: TRBD1
V: TRBV3-1/TRBV3-2
length: 13
J: TRBJ1-2
size: -

DNA: TGTGCCAGCAGCTTGAACAGCCTCTACGAGCAGTACTTC
CDR3: CASSLNSLYEQYF
D: -
V: TRBV5-6
length: 13
J: TRBJ2-7
size: -

DNA: TGTGCCAGTAGCCCCGTAAGAACTGGAAACACCATATATTTT
CDR3: CASSPVRTGNTIYF
D: -
V: TRBV19
length: 14
J: TRBJ1-3
size: -

DNA: TGTGCCACCTGGACAGGGAGAAAGGCGAACACCGGGGAGCTGTTTTTT
CDR3: CATWTGRKANTGELFF
D: TRBD1
V: TRBV19
length: 16
J: TRBJ2-2
size: -

DNA: TGTGCCAGCAGTTCCTCACAGGGGGCGCCTGGAAACACCATATATTTT
CDR3: CASSSSQGAPGNTIYF
D: TRBD1
V: TRBV28
length: 16
J: TRBJ1-3
size: -

DNA: TGTGCCAGCAGCTCAAGCGGGGGGGCCACCTCCTACGAGCAGTACTTC
CDR3: CASSSSGGATSYEQYF
D: TRBD2
V: TRBV7-2
length: 16
J: TRBJ2-7
size: few

DNA: TGTGCCAGCAGCCTCGGCGACGGGATGGAGCAGTACTTC
CDR3: CASSLGDGMEQYF
D: -
V: TRBV4-2
length: 13
J: TRBJ2-7
size: -

DNA: TGTGCCAGCAGTCGGGCCGAAAACACTGAAGCTTTCTTT
CDR3: CASSRAENTEAFF
D: -
V: TRBV6-2/TRBV6-3
length: 13
J: TRBJ1-1
size: -

DNA: TGTGCCAGCAGCTTGGGGTTCAGGGGACTGAACACTGAAGCTTTCTTT
CDR3: CASSLGFRGLNTEAFF
D: -
V: TRBV11-1
length: 16
J: TRBJ1-1
size: -

DNA: TGTGCCAGCGAAGGTCGCAGGGGACGAAGAACTGGAAACACCATATATTTT
CDR3: CASEGRRGRRTGNTIYF
D: -
V: TRBV2
length: 17
J: TRBJ1-3
size: -

DNA: TGCGCCAGCAGCTGGACAGCGAACACTGAAGCTTTCTTT
CDR3: CASSWTANTEAFF
D: -
V: TRBV5-1
length: 13
J: TRBJ1-1
size: once

DNA: TGTGCCAGCAGCTTAAGGTTGACGGGCACAGATACGCAGTATTTT
CDR3: CASSLRLTGTDTQYF
D: -
V: TRBV11-1
length: 15
J: TRBJ2-3
size: -

DNA: TGTGCCAGCTCATTGACAGGGAGGACGCCTGAAGCTTTCTTT
CDR3: CASSLTGRTPEAFF
D: TRBD1
V: TRBV18
length: 14
J: TRBJ1-1
size: -

DNA: TGTGCCAGCAGCGAAGGACAGCTCGTATACGAGCAGTACTTC
CDR3: CASSEGQLVYEQYF
D: -
V: TRBV11-2
length: 14
J: TRBJ2-7
size: few

DNA: TGTGCCAGCAGTGAAGATAGGGCAGCTAATGAAAAACTGTTTTTT
CDR3: CASSEDRAANEKLFF
D: -
V: TRBV2
length: 15
J: TRBJ1-4
size: -

DNA: TGTGCCAGCAGCAGGGGGGGCAATCAGCCCCAGCATTTT
CDR3: CASSRGGNQPQHF
D: TRBD1
V: TRBV6-5
length: 13
J: TRBJ1-5
size: -

DNA: TGTGCCAGCAGCGGACGGGGACAGGCGGATGAAAAACTGTTTTTT
CDR3: CASSGRGQADEKLFF
D: TRBD1
V: TRBV7-9
length: 15
J: TRBJ1-4
size: -

DNA: TGTGCCAGCAGCCAGCCTCTCCGTCCCTCTGGGGCCAACGTCCTGACTTTC
CDR3: CASSQPLRPSGANVLTF
D: -
V: TRBV3-1/TRBV3-2
length: 17
J: TRBJ2-6
size: -

DNA: TGTGCCAGCAGTTTATCGGGGCTCAATGAGCAGTTCTTC
CDR3: CASSLSGLNEQFF
D: -
V: TRBV27
length: 13
J: TRBJ2-1
size: -

DNA: TGTGCCAGTAGTCCCTGGGGGGGACTGGTAGACGAGCAGTACTTC
CDR3: CASSPWGGLVDEQYF
D: TRBD2
V: TRBV19
length: 15
J: TRBJ2-7
size: -

DNA: TGTGCCAGCAGCATTAGCGGGGGCGAGCTCGAGCAGTACTTC
CDR3: CASSISGGELEQYF
D: TRBD2
V: TRBV7-9
length: 14
J: TRBJ2-7
size: -